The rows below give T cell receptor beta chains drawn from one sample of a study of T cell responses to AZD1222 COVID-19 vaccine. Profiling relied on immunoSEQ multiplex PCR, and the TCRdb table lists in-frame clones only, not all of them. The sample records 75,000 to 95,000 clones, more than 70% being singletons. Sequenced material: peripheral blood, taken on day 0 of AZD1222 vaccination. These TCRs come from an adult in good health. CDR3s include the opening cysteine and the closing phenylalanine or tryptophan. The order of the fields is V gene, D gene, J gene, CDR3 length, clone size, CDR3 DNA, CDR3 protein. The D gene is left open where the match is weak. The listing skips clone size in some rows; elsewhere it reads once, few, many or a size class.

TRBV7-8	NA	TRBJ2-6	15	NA	TGTGCCAGCTTCCTAGGGGGAGCAGGGGCCAACGTCCTGACTTTC	CASFLGGAGANVLTF
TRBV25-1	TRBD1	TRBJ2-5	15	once	TGTGCCAGCAGTGACCCCGACAGGGCCCAAGAGACCCAGTACTTC	CASSDPDRAQETQYF
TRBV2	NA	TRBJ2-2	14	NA	TGTGCCAGCAGTGAAGCGCCGGGGCCCGGGGAGCTGTTTTTT	CASSEAPGPGELFF
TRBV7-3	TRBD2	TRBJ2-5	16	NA	TGTGCCAGCAGCGTCACTAGCGGGGGACTCGGGGAGACCCAGTACTTC	CASSVTSGGLGETQYF
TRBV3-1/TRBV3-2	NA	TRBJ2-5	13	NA	TGTGCCAGCAGCCAGCGGGGTCGAGAGACCCAGTACTTC	CASSQRGRETQYF
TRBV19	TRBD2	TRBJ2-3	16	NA	TGTGCCAGTAGTATCAGGGCTAGCGGCGTCACAGATACGCAGTATTTT	CASSIRASGVTDTQYF
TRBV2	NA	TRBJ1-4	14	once	TGTGCCAGTCGACGGGAGGCAACTAATGAAAAACTGTTTTTT	CASRREATNEKLFF
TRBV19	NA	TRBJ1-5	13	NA	TGTGCCACCATGGACTTTAACAATCAGCCCCAGCATTTT	CATMDFNNQPQHF
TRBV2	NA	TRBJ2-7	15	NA	TGTGCCAGCAGTGACTCAGTATTAAGCTCCTACGAGCAGTACTTC	CASSDSVLSSYEQYF
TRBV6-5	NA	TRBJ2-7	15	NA	TGTGCCAGCAGTTACGAGGGGAATGGGGCCTGGGAGCAGTACTTC	CASSYEGNGAWEQYF
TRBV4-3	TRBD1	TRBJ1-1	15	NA	TGCGCCAGCAGCCAAGAGGGACAGGGGTTCACTGAAGCTTTCTTT	CASSQEGQGFTEAFF
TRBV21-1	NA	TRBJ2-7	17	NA	TGTGCCAGCAGCAAGGAGAGGTTAGGACAGGACACCTACGAGCAGTACTTC	CASSKERLGQDTYEQYF
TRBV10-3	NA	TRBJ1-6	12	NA	TGTGCCATCACTTCCGGGAATTCACCCCTCCACTTT	CAITSGNSPLHF
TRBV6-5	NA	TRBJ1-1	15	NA	TGTGCCAGTACCGAAGAGGGGCGGCCGAACACTGAAGCTTTCTTT	CASTEEGRPNTEAFF
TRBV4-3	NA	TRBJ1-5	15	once	TGCGCCAGCAGCCCCGCCGCTATTCTCAATCAGCCCCAGCATTTT	CASSPAAILNQPQHF
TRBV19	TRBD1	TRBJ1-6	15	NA	TGTGCCAGTAGTATGAGGGGACAGGAGAATTCACCCCTCCACTTT	CASSMRGQENSPLHF
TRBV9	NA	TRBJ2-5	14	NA	TGTGCCAGCAGCGTACTTGGGGGGTCAGAGACCCAGTACTTC	CASSVLGGSETQYF
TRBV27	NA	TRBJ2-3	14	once	TGTGCCAGCGGTACGGCCTTCTTCACAGATACGCAGTATTTT	CASGTAFFTDTQYF
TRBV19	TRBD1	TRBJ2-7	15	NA	TGTGCCAGTAGTGTCCGGACAGGGGTCTCCTACGAGCAGTACTTC	CASSVRTGVSYEQYF
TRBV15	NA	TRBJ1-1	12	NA	TGTGCCACCAGCCTCCTTAACACTGAAGCTTTCTTT	CATSLLNTEAFF
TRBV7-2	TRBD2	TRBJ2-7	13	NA	TGTGCCAGTCTAGCGGGGGGAGGCTACGAGCAGTACTTC	CASLAGGGYEQYF
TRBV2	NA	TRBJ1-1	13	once	TGTGCCAGCAGTGCGTCCCTGAACACTGAAGCTTTCTTT	CASSASLNTEAFF
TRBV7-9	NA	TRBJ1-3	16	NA	TGTGCCAGCAGCTTCGGCAGGCAGGGCTCGGGAAACACCATATATTTT	CASSFGRQGSGNTIYF
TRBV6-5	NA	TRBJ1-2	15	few	TGTGCCAGCACGCGGGACCGGGACAACATCTATGGCTACACCTTC	CASTRDRDNIYGYTF
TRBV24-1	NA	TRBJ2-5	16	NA	TGTGCCACCAGTGATGCCTTTGCCGGGGGACAAGAGACCCAGTACTTC	CATSDAFAGGQETQYF
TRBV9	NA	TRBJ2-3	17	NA	TGTGCCAGCAGCGTAGGAATGTCTGGGGAGAGCACAGATACGCAGTATTTT	CASSVGMSGESTDTQYF
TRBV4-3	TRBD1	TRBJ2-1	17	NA	TGCGCCAGCAGCCAAGAGGGGGGACAGGGGCACGGCAATGAGCAGTTCTTC	CASSQEGGQGHGNEQFF
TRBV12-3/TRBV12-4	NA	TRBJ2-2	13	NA	TGTGCCAGCAGGTCGGAGCGGGCCGGGGAGCTGTTTTTT	CASRSERAGELFF
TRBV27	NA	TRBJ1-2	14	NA	TGTGCCAGCAGTTCGGACACCAAAGGCTATGGCTACACCTTC	CASSSDTKGYGYTF
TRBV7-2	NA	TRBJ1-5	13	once	TGTGCCAGCAGCTCAGGACAGAATCAGCCCCAGCATTTT	CASSSGQNQPQHF
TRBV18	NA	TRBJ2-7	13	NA	TGTGCCAGCTCACCTGACTTGACCTACGAGCAGTACTTC	CASSPDLTYEQYF
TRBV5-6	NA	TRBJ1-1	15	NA	TGTGCCAGCAGCTCCCTGGGGGAAGAGAACACTGAAGCTTTCTTT	CASSSLGEENTEAFF
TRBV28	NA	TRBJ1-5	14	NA	TGTGCCAGCACCTATTTACCCAATGGCCAGCCCCAGCATTTT	CASTYLPNGQPQHF
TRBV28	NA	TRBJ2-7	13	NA	TGTGCCAGCAGGCGCCCAGCATCCTACGAGCAGTACTTC	CASRRPASYEQYF